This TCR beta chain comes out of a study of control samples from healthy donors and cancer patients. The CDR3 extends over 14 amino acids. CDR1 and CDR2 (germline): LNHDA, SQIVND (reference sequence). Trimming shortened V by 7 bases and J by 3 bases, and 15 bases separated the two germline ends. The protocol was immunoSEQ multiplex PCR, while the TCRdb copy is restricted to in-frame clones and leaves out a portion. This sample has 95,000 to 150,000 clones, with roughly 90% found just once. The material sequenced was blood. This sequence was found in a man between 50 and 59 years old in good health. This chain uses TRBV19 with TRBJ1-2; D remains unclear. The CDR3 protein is CASTDGGPYYGYTF. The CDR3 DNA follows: TGTGCCAGTACCGATGGTGGTCCCTACTATGGCTACACCTTC.